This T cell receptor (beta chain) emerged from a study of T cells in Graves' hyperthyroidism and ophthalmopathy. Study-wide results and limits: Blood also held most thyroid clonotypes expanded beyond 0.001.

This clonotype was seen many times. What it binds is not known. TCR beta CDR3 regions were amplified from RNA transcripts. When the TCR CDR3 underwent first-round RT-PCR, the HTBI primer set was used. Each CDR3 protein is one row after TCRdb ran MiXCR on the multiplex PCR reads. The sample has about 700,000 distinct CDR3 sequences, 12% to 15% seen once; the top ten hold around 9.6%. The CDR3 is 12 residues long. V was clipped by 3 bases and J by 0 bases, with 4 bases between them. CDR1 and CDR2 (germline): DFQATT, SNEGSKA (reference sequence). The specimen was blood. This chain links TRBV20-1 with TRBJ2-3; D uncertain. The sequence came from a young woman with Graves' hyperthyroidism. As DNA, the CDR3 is TGCAGTGCTAGGACTAGCACAGATACGCAGTATTTT. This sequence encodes CSARTSTDTQYF.